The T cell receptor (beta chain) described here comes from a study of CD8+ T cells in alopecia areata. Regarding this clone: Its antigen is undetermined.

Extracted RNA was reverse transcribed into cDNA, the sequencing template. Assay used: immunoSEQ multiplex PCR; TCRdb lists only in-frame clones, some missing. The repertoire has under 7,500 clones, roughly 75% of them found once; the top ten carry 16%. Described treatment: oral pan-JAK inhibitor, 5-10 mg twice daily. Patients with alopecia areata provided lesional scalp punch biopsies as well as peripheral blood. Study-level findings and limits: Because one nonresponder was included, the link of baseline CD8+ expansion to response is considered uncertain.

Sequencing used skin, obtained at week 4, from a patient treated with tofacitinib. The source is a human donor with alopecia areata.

The CDR3 loop is CASSHRTGEMWKLFF. CDR3 DNA: TGCGCCAGCAGCCATAGGACGGGAGAAATGTGGAAACTGTTTTTT. The genes are TRBV4-1 and TRBJ1-4; D unresolved. Trimming took 3 bases from V and 11 from J, leaving 19 bases between them. The CDR3 is 15 residues long. CDR1 and CDR2 from the germline V gene are MGHRA and YSYEKL.